Reported below is one T cell receptor beta chain. This sample stems from a study of blood T cell repertoires in COVID-19. On the study more broadly: Italy, Spain and the United States were the sources of the convalescent and acute COVID-19 samples. T cells, B-cell-depleted T cells, or PBMCs supplied cDNA or gDNA.

Study processing details: Nucleated cell number was recorded as an estimate derived from reference gene primer amplification. Assay used: immunoSEQ multiplex PCR; TCRdb lists only in-frame clones, some missing. D and trimming were read from the DNA, whereas the V and J calls and clone size are those reported in that table. The table lists 150,000 to 200,000 clones, approximately 85% of them singletons. CDR1 is MNHEY and CDR2 is SMNVEV in the germline V gene (reference sequence). The trim removed 6 bases at V and 5 bases at J, leaving 16 bases unmatched. The CDR3 loop spans 17 amino acids. The V gene is TRBV27, the J gene TRBJ2-7, with TRBD1 matching 10 bases. The material sequenced was peripheral blood. The sequence came from a man between 60 and 75 years old who had recovered from COVID-19. As DNA, the CDR3 is TGTGCCAGCAGCCCTCGCAAGGGGACAGGGGAGAGGGACGAGCAGTACTTC. As protein: CASSPRKGTGERDEQYF.